This T cell receptor (beta chain) derives from a study of T cells after somatic rescue of genetic block. TCRdb's copy holds only in-frame clones and misses some; the assay was immunoSEQ multiplex PCR. The sample contains about 12,000 clones, around four fifths of which appear only once. The V and J ends lost 0 bases and 10 bases respectively, with 7 bases between them. Germline CDR1 and CDR2: LGHNA and YNFKEQ. The CDR3 is 12 amino acids. The J gene is TRBJ2-1, the V gene TRBV4-2; D gene unclear. This clonotype originated in a boy between 10 and 17 years old. The sequenced material came from peripheral blood mononuclear cells (PBMCs). The CDR3 sequence: CASSQDRAEQFF. CDR3 in DNA: TGTGCCAGCAGCCAAGACCGGGCCGAGCAGTTCTTC.